This TCR beta chain was sequenced in a study of T cells in tuberculosis. Study-wide results and limits: Smaller alpha distances in active tuberculosis partly reflected shorter CDR3-alpha lengths.

Only in-frame clones appear in the TCRdb table, and some are missing; sequencing was by immunoSEQ multiplex PCR. The repertoire holds tens of thousands of clones, over 95% seen once, with around 2% in the top ten. Latent tuberculosis screening used tuberculin skin test and IGRA at entry. Unsorted cryopreserved PBMC were sequenced, averaging about 100,000 T cells per clinical donor. Germline lookup yields CDR1 SNHLY and CDR2 FYNNEI. CDR3 size: 16 residues. Trimming took off 7 bases at V and 4 bases at J, with 20 bases between the two ends. Comments on this clone: Its antigen is undetermined.

This sequence was found in a donor aged 10-35 years with latent tuberculosis or without tuberculosis infection. Sequencing was performed on PBMCs. The chain combines TRBV2 with TRBJ1-5; D is ambiguous. This chain's CDR3 is CASNSYSGPYNQPQHF. The DNA for the CDR3 is TGTGCCAGCAACTCTTACTCAGGTCCCTATAATCAGCCCCAGCATTTT.